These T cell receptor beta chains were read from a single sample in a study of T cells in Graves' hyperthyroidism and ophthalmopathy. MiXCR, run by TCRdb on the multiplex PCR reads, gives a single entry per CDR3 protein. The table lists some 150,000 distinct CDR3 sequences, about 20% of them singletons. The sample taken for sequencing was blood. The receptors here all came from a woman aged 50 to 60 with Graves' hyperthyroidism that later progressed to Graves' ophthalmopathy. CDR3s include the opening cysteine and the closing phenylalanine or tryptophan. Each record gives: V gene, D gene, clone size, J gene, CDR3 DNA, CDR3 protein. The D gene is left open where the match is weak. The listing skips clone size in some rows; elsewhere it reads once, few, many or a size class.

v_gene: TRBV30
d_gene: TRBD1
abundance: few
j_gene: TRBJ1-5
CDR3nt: TGTGCCTGGAGTTTCGGACAGGCCGGATTCCATAGCAATCAGCCCCAGCATTTT
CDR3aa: CAWSFGQAGFHSNQPQHF

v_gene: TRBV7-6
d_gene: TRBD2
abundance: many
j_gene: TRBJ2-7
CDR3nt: TGTGCCAGCAGCTTAGCGAGGGAAGGGGCGGGAGGATACGAGCAGTACTTC
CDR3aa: CASSLAREGAGGYEQYF

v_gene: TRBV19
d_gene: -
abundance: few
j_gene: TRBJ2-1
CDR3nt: TGTGCCAGTAGTTTGATGGGGGCGCGACGGTATGAGCAGTTCTTC
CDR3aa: CASSLMGARRYEQFF

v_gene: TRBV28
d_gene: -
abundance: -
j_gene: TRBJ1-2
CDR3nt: TGTGCCAGCAGTCGCGACCCCATGGACTATGGCTACACCTTC
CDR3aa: CASSRDPMDYGYTF

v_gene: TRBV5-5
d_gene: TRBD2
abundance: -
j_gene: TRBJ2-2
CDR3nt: TGTGCCAGCGGCGGGGGGCGAAGGGACGGGGAGCTGTTTTTT
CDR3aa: CASGGGRRDGELFF

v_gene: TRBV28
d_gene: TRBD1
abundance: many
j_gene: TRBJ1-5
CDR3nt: TGTGCCAGCAGCGACAGGGGAAGGCAGCCCCAGCATTTT
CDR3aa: CASSDRGRQPQHF

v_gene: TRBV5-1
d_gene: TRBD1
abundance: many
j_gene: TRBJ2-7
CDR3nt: TGCGCCAGCAGCCTCCAGACAGGGGGCGTATACGAGCAGTACTTC
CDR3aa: CASSLQTGGVYEQYF

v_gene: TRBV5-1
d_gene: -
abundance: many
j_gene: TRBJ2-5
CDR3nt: TGCGCCAGCAGCTTGGCATCGAGGAAAGAGACCCAGTACTTC
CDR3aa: CASSLASRKETQYF

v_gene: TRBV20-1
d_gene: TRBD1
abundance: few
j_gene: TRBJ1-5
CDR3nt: TGCAGTGCGATGGACAGGGGGAATCGGCAGCCCCAGCATTTT
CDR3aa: CSAMDRGNRQPQHF

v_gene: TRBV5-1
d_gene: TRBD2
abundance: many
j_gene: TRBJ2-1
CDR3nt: TGCGCCAGCAGCTTGGCTAGCGGGAGGAATGAGCAGTTCTTC
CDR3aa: CASSLASGRNEQFF

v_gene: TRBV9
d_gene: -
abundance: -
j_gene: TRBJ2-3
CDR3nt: TGTGCCAGCAGCGTAGCAGGGCAGGTCATGGGTACAGATACGCAGTATTTT
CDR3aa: CASSVAGQVMGTDTQYF

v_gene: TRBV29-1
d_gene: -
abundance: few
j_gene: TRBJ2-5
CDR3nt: TGCAGCGTTGAAGATCGAACCAGGGTCCAAGAGACCCAGTACTTC
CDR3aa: CSVEDRTRVQETQYF

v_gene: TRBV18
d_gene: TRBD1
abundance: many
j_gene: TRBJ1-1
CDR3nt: TGTGCCAGCTCAACAACCGGGACAGAGAACACTGAAGCTTTCTTT
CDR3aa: CASSTTGTENTEAFF

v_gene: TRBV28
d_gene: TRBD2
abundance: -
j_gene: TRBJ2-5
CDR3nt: TGTGCCAGCAGCCCAAGACTAGCGACCCAAGAGACCCAGTACTTC
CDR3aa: CASSPRLATQETQYF

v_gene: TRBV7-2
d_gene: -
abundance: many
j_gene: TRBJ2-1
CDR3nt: TGTGCCAGCAGCTTAGCGGGCCGGAATGAGCAGTTCTTC
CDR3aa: CASSLAGRNEQFF

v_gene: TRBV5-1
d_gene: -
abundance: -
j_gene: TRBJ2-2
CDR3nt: TGCGCCAGCAGCCCGCGGGGGCCGGGCGGGGAGCTGTTTTTT
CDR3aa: CASSPRGPGGELFF

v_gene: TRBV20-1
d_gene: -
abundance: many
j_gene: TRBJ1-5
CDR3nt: TGCAGTGCTAGAGATCAAGGTGGGCCCTATCAGCCCCAGCATTTT
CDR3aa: CSARDQGGPYQPQHF

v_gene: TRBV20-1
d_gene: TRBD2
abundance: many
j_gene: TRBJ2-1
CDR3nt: TGCAGTGCTAGAGCCGGGACTAGCGGGGCCTACAATGAGCAGTTCTTC
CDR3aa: CSARAGTSGAYNEQFF

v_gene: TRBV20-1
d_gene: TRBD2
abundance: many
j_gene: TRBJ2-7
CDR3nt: TGCAGTGCCCACTTGATGGGAGGGCCCACCTACGAGCAGTACTTC
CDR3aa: CSAHLMGGPTYEQYF

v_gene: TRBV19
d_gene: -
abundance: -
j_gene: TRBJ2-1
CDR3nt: TGTGCCAGTAGAATAACAGGTGGGTCCTACAATGAGCAGTTCTTC
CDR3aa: CASRITGGSYNEQFF

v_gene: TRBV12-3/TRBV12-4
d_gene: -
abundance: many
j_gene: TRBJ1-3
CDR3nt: TGTGCCAGCACCCGGGTTCCGCCTGGAAACACCATATATTTT
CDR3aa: CASTRVPPGNTIYF

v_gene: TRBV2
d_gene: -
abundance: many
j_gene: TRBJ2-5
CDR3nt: TGTGCCAGCAGTGGATCTGAGACCCAGTACTTC
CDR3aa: CASSGSETQYF

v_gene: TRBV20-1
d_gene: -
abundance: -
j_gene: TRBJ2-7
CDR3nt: TGCAGTGCTAGAGATTCCCGCGTATCAGCCTACGAGCAGTACTTC
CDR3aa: CSARDSRVSAYEQYF